This TCR beta chain was recovered during a study of T cell repertoires in cytomegalovirus infection. Study-wide background: It was recently identified HLA-C-restricted and well-studied HLA-B-restricted CMV epitopes that the study used. CMV infection and matching HLA type were both indicated by public TCR beta signatures. General study results and limits: Cumulative frequency (of public TCR beta family members) identified carriers of CMV plus the relevant HLA. Clonotype analysis showed dominance of the ex vivo response by HLA-C-restricted CMV-specific TCR beta clonotypes.

J gave up 5 bases and V 1 base, and 3 bases lay outside the gene matches. The CDR3 spans 15 residues. The V gene's germline CDR1 is SGHVS and CDR2 FQNEAQ. TCRdb re-analysed the reads in MiXCR, keeping a single row per CDR3 protein. This table holds over 250,000 distinct CDR3 sequences, 22% found once. Concerning this clonotype: The antigen remains undetermined.

The source of this sequence is a human donor in good health (CMV status not recorded). Some clones in this sample may be carry-over from other donors' samples. The sequences come from cultured PBMCs, collected from culture after CMV antigen stimulation. J is TRBJ2-5 and V is TRBV7-8; 11 nucleotides line up with TRBD2. CDR3 DNA: TGTGCCAGCAGCTTAGGAGCTAGCGGGAGGGAGACCCAGTACTTC. Translated: CASSLGASGRETQYF.